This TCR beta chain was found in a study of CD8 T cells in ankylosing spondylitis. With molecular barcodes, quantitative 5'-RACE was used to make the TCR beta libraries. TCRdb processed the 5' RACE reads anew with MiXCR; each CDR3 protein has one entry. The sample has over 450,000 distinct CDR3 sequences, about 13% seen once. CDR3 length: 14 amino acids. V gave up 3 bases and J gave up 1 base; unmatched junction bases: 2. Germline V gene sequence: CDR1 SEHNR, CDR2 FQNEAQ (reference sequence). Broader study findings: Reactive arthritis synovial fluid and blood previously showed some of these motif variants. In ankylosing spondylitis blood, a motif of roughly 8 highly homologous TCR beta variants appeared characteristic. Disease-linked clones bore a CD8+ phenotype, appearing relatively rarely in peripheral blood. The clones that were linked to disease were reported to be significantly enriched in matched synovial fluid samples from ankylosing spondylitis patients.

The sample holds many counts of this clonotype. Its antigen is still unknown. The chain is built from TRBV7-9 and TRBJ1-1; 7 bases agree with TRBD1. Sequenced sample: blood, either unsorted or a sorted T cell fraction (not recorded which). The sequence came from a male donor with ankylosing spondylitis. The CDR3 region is CASSLEGANTEAFF. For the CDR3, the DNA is TGTGCCAGCAGCTTGGAGGGGGCGAACACTGAAGCTTTCTTT.